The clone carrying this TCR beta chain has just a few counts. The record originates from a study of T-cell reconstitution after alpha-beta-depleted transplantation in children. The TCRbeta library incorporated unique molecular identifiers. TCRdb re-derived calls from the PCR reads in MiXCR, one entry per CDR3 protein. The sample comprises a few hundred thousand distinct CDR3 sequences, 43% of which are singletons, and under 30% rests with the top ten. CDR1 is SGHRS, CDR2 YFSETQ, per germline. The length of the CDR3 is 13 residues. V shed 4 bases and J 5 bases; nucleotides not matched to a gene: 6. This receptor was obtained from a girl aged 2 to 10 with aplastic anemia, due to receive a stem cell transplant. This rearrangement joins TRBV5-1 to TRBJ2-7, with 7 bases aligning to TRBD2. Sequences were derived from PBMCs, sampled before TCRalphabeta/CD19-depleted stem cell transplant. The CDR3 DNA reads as TGCGCCAGCAGCCTGGGGGGGGGGAACGAGCAGTACTTC. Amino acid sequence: CASSLGGGNEQYF.